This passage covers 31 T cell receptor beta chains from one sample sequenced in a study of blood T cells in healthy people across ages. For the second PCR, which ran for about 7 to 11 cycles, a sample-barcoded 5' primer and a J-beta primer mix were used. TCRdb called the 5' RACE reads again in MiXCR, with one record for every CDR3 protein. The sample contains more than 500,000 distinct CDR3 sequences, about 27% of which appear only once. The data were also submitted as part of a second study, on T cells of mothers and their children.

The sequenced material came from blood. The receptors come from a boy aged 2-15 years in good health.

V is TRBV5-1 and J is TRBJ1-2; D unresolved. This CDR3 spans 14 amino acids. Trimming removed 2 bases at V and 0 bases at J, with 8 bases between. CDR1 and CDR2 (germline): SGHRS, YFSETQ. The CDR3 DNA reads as TGCGCCAGCAGCTTCGACGGACCTAACTATGGCTACACCTTC. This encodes CASSFDGPNYGYTF.

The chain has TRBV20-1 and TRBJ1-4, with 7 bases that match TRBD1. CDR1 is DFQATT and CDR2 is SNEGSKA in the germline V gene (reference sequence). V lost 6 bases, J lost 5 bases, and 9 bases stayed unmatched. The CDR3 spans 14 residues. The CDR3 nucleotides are TGCAGTGCGGTCGGACAGGATTTGAATGAAAAACTGTTTTTT. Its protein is CSAVGQDLNEKLFF.

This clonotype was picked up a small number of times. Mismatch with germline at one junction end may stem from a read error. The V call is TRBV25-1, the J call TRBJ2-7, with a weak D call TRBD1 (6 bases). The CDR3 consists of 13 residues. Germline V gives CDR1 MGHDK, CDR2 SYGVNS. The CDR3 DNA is TGTGCCAGCAGTTACACACAGGGTTACGAGCAGTATTTC. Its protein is CASSYTQGYEQYF.

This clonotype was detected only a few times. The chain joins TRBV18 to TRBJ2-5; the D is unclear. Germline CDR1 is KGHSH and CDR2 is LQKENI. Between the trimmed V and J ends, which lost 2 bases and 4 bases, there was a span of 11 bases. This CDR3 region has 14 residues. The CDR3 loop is CASSPTPAGETQYF. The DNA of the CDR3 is TGTGCCAGCTCACCAACTCCAGCCGGAGAGACCCAGTACTTC.

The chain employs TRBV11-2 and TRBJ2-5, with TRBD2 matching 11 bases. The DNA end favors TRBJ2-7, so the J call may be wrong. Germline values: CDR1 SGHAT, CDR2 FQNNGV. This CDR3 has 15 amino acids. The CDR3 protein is CASSFNSGRAYEQYF. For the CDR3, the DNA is TGTGCCAGCAGCTTCAATAGCGGGAGGGCATACGAGCAGTACTTC.

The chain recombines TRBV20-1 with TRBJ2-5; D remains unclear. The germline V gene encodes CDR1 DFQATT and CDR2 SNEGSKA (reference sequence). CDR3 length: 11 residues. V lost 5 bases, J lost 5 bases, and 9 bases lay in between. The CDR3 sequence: CSALILETQYF. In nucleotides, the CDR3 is TGCAGTGCTCTAATCCTGGAGACCCAGTACTTC.

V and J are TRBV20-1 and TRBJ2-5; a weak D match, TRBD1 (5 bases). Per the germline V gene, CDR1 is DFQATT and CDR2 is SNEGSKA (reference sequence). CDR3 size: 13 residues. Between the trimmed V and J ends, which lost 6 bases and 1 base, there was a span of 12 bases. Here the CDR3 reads CSATGTTQETQYF. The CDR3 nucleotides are TGCAGTGCAACAGGAACCACCCAAGAGACCCAGTACTTC.

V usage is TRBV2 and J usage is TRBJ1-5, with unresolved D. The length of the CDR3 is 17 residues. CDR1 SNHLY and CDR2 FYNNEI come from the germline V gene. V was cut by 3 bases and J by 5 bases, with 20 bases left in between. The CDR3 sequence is CASSEIGGLPNDQPQHF. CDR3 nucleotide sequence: TGTGCCAGCAGTGAGATCGGAGGACTTCCCAATGATCAGCCCCAGCATTTT.

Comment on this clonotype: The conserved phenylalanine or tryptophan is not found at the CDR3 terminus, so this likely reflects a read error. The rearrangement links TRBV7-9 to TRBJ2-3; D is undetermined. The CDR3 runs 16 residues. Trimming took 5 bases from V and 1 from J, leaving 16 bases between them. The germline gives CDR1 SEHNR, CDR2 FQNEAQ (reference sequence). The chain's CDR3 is CASSRTDGPGTDTQYL. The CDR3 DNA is TGTGCCAGCAGCCGGACCGACGGCCCCGGCACAGATACGCAGTATCTT.

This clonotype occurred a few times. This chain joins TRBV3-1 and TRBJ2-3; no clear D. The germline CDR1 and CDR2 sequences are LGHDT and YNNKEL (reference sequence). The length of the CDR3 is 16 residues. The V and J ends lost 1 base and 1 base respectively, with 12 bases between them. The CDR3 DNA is TGTGCCAGCAGCCAAGTCATAACAAAGGGCACAGATACGCAGTATTTT. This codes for CASSQVITKGTDTQYF.

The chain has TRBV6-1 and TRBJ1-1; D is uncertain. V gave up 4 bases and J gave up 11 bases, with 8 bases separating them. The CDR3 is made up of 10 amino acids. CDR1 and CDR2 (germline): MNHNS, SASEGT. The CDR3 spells CASSGWTAFF. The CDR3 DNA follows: TGTGCCAGCAGTGGGTGGACCGCTTTCTTT.

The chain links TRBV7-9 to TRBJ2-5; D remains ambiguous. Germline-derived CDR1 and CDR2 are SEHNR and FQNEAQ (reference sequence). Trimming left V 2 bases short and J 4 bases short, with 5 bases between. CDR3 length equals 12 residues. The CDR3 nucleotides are TGTGCCAGCAGCTTATGGGTAGAGACCCAGTACTTC. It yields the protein CASSLWVETQYF.

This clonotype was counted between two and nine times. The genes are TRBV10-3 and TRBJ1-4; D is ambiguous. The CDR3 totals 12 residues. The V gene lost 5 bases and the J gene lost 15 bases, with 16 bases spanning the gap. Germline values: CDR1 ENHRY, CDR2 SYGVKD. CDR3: CAISLDAEEMFF. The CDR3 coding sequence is TGTGCCATCAGTTTGGACGCAGAGGAGATGTTTTTT.

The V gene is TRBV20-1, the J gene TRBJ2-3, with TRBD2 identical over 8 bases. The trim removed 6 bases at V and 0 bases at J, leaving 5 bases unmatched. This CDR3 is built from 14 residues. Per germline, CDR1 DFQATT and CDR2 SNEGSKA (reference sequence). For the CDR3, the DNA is TGCAGTGCGGGACTAGTGTACAGCACAGATACGCAGTATTTT. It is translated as CSAGLVYSTDTQYF.

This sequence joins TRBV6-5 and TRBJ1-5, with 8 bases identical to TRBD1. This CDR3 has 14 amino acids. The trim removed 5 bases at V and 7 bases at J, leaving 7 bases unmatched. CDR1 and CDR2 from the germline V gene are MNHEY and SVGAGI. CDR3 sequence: CASSIDRGEQPQHF. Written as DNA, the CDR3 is TGTGCCAGCAGTATCGACAGGGGTGAACAGCCCCAGCATTTT.

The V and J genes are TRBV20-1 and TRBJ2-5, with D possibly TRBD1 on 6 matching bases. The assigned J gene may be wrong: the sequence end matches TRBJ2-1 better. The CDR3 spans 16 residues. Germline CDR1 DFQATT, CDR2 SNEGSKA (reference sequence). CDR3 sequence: CSASVVGQGMSNEQFF. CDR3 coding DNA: TGCAGTGCTAGCGTCGTGGGACAAGGGATGAGCAATGAGCAGTTCTTC.

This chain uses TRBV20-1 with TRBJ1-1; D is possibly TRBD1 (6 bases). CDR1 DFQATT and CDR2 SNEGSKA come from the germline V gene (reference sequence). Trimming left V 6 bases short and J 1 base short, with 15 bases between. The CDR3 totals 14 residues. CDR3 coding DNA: TGCAGTGCCTCCCGAGGGGGTCCGAACACTGAAGCTTTCTTT. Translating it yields CSASRGGPNTEAFF.

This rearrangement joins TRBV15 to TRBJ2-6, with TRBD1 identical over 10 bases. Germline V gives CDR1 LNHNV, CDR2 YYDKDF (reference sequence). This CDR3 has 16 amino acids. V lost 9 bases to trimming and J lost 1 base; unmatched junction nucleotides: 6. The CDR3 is CATSPGQGSGANVLTF. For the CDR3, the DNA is TGTGCCACTTCGCCGGGACAGGGGTCTGGGGCCAACGTCCTGACTTTC.

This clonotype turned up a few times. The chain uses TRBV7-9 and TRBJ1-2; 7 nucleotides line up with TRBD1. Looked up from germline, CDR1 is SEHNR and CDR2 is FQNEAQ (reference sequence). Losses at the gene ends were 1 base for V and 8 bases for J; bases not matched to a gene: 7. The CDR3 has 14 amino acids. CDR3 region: CASSLDVTGNGYTF. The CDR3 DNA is TGTGCCAGCAGCTTAGATGTGACAGGGAACGGCTACACCTTC.

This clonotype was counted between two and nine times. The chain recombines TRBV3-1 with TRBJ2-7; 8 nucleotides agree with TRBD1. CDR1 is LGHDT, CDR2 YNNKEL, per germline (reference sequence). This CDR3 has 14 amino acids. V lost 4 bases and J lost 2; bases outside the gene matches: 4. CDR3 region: CASSLTGVPYEQYF. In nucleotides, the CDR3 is TGTGCCAGCAGCCTGACAGGGGTCCCCTACGAGCAGTACTTC.

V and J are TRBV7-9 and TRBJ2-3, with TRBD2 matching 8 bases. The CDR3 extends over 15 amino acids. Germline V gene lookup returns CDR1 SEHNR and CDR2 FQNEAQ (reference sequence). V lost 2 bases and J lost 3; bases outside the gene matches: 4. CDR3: CASSLYSGGTDTQYF. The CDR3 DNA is TGTGCCAGCAGCTTATACTCGGGAGGGACAGATACGCAGTATTTT.

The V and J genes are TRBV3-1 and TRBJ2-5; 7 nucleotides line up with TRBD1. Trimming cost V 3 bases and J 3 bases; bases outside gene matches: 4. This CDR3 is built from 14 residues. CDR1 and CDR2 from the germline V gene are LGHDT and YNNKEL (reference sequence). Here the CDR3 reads CASSHDRVKETQYF. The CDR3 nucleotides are TGTGCCAGCAGCCATGACAGGGTAAAAGAGACCCAGTACTTC.

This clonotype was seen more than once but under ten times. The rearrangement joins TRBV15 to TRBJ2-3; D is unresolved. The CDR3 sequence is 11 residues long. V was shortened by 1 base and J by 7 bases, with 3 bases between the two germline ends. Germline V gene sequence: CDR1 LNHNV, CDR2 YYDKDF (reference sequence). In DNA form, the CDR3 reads TGTGCCACCAGCAGAGCGTATACGCAGTATTTT. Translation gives CATSRAYTQYF.

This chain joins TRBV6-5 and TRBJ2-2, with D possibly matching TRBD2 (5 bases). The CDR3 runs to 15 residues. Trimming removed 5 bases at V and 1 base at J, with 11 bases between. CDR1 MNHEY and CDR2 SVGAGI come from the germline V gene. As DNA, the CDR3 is TGTGCCAGCAGTCGAGTAGCGATGAACACCGGGGAGCTGTTTTTT. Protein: CASSRVAMNTGELFF.

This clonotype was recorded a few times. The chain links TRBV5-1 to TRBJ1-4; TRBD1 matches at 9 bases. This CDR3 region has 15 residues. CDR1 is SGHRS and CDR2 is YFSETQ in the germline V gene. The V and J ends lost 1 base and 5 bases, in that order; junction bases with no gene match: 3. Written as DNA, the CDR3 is TGCGCCAGCAGCTTGACAGGGGGCCTAAATGAAAAACTGTTTTTT. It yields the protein CASSLTGGLNEKLFF.

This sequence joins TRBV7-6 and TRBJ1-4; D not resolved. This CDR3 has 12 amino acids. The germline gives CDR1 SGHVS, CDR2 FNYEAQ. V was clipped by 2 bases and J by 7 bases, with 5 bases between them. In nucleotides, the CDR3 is TGTGCCAGCAGCTTACCTACTGAAAAACTGTTTTTT. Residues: CASSLPTEKLFF.

CDR3 coding DNA: TGTGCCAGCAGCCCCAGGGTGACTAGCGGGGCCCCCGATGAGCAGTTCTTC. Translated, it gives CASSPRVTSGAPDEQFF. The chain recombines TRBV7-8 with TRBJ2-5; 11 bases fit TRBD2. The assigned J gene may be wrong: the sequence end matches TRBJ2-1 better. CDR1 is SGHVS and CDR2 is FQNEAQ in the germline V gene. The CDR3 runs to 17 residues.

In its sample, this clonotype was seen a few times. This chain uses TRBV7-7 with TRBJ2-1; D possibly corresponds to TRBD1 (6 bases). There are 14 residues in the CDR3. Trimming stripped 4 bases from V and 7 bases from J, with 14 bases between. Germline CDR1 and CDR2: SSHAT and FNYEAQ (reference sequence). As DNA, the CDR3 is TGTGCCAGCAGCTCAGGGGCGGACATGAATGAGCAGTTCTTC. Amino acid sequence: CASSSGADMNEQFF.

CDR3 sequence reads: CASSALLGVGNEQFF. CDR3 nucleotide sequence: TGTGCCAGCAGCGCCCTTTTGGGGGTCGGAAATGAGCAGTTCTTC. V is TRBV9 and J is TRBJ2-1, with D tentatively TRBD1 or TRBD2 (5 bases each). The CDR3 runs 15 residues. The germline V and J ends were trimmed by 3 bases and 7 bases, with 17 bases remaining between them. Germline values: CDR1 SGDLS, CDR2 YYNGEE.

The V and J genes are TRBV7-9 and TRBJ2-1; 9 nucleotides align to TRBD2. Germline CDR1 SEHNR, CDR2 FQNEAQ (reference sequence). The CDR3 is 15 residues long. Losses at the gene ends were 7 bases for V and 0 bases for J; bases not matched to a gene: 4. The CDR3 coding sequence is TGTGCCAGCACCATTAGCGGGAGCTCCTACAATGAGCAGTTCTTC. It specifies CASTISGSSYNEQFF.

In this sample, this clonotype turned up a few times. CDR3: CASSQDGTQARGYTF. In nucleotides, the CDR3 is TGCGCCAGCAGCCAAGACGGGACACAGGCTAGGGGCTACACCTTC. The chain joins TRBV4-3 to TRBJ1-2, with D tentatively TRBD1 (6 bases). Trimming left V 0 bases short and J 8 bases short, with 16 bases between. The CDR3 loop spans 15 amino acids. CDR1 is LGHNA, CDR2 YSLEER, per germline.